The source of this TCR beta chain is a study of PD-1 blockade in classical Hodgkin lymphoma. Notes on the study in general: Diversity similar to that of newly diagnosed patients was seen at baseline in complete responders. With respect to the repertoire differences, their causes, possibly disease activity or prior therapy, remain undefined.

All patients experienced relapse after autologous stem cell transplantation, and brentuximab vedotin exposure was variable. J gave up 7 bases and V 5 bases, and 7 bases lay outside the gene matches. The CDR3 is made up of 14 amino acids. Per the germline V gene, CDR1 is MNHNY and CDR2 is SVGAGI (reference sequence). TCRdb's table, derived via immunoSEQ multiplex PCR, lists solely in-frame clones and lacks some. The table records approximately 22,000 clones, 73% of them present only once. Regarding this clone: Its antigen remains unidentified.

The chain joins TRBV6-6 to TRBJ2-1; 8 bases fit TRBD2. The sequences come from peripheral blood mononuclear cells (PBMCs), collected before the second cycle of nivolumab. This sequence originates from a human donor with classical Hodgkin lymphoma. This CDR3 is CASSTPGGRNEQFF. In nucleotides, the CDR3 is TGTGCCAGCAGTACTCCGGGGGGGCGGAATGAGCAGTTCTTC.